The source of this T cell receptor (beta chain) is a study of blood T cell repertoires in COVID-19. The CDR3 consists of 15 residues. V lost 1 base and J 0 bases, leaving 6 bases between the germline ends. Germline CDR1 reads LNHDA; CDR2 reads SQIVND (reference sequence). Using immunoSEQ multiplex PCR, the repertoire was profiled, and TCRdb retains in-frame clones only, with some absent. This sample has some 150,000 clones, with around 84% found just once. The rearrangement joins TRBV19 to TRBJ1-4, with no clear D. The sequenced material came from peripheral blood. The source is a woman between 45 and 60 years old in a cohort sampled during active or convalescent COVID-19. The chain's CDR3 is CASSIVTATNEKLFF. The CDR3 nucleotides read TGTGCCAGTAGTATAGTAACTGCAACTAATGAAAAACTGTTTTTT. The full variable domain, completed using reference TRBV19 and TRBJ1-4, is DGGITQSPKYLFRKEGQNVTLSCEQNLNHDAMYWYRQDPGQGLRLIYYSQIVNDFQKGDIAEGYSVSREKKESFPLTVTSAQKNPTAFYLCASSIVTATNEKLFFGSGTQLSVL.